Listed below are T cell receptor beta chains from one sample, sequenced in a study of cytomegalovirus exposure and HLA in healthy donors. Measured with immunoSEQ multiplex PCR; TCRdb has only the in-frame clones, and not every one. The sample holds under 150,000 clones, 81% seen once. Sequenced material: PBMCs. The receptors were sampled from a man younger than 30 in good health and CMV-seronegative. The CDR3 runs from the conserved cysteine through the conserved F or W. D genes are given only for firm matches. Only part of the rows carry a size: once, few, many, or a class if the clone is expanded.

d_gene	v_gene	abundance	j_gene	len	CDR3nt	CDR3aa
TRBD1	TRBV30	-	TRBJ1-2	17	TGTGCCTGGAGGGATACTTCGGACAGGCTGCTTAGGAGCGGCTACACCTTC	CAWRDTSDRLLRSGYTF
-	TRBV5-1	-	TRBJ2-7	12	TGCGCCAGCAGCGCTGAAGGGGTCGGGCAGTACTTC	CASSAEGVGQYF
TRBD1	TRBV4-1	-	TRBJ1-5	15	TGCGCCAGCAGCAAGGGGGACAGGGAATTCCAGCCCCAGCATTTT	CASSKGDREFQPQHF
TRBD1	TRBV11-2	-	TRBJ2-3	14	TGTGCCAGCAGCTTGGGGACAGTGAGAGACACGCAGTATTTT	CASSLGTVRDTQYF
TRBD1	TRBV29-1	-	TRBJ1-1	14	TGCAGCGCCGGGGAGACAGGGAGAGACACTGAAGCTTTCTTT	CSAGETGRDTEAFF
-	TRBV5-1	-	TRBJ2-5	15	TGCGCCAGCAGCGGCGGGACGGTGTTTCAAGAGACCCAGTACTTC	CASSGGTVFQETQYF
TRBD1	TRBV6-1	-	TRBJ1-4	13	TGTGCCAGCAGATCGACAGGGTATGAAAAACTGTTTTTT	CASRSTGYEKLFF
-	TRBV6-5	-	TRBJ1-2	14	TGTGCCAGCAGTTACCCCAGCGGCGACTATGGCTACACCTTC	CASSYPSGDYGYTF
-	TRBV5-6	-	TRBJ2-5	15	TGTGCCAGCAGCTTGGGCGCGGGGGCCGGGGAGACCCAGTACTTC	CASSLGAGAGETQYF
-	TRBV7-6	-	TRBJ1-2	14	TGTGCCAGCAGCCCAACCGGGACAACGGGAGGCTACACCTTC	CASSPTGTTGGYTF
-	TRBV7-7	few	TRBJ2-1	15	TGTGCCAGCAGCTTAAGGCAGGGGTCCTACAATGAGCAGTTCTTC	CASSLRQGSYNEQFF
TRBD1	TRBV10-1	-	TRBJ1-5	13	TGCGCCAGCAGTGGACAGGGAAGAGAGCCCCAGCATTTT	CASSGQGREPQHF